This passage covers 2 T cell receptor beta chains from one sample sequenced in a study of OX40 agonist ivuxolimab in advanced cancers. Profiling relied on immunoSEQ multiplex PCR, and the TCRdb table lists in-frame clones only, not all of them. This sample has some 150,000 clones, with about nine tenths found just once. The material sequenced was CD4+ or CD8+ T cells sorted from blood, taken in a trial of the OX40 agonist ivuxolimab. The receptors here all came from an adult with an advanced solid tumor such as melanoma, head and neck, liver or kidney cancer.

In nucleotides, the CDR3 is TGTGCCACCAGCGGAGGGACTAGCGGGAGGTGGGTCAATGAGCAGTTCTTC. It translates to CATSGGTSGRWVNEQFF. This chain uses TRBV15 with TRBJ2-1, with 15 nucleotides matching TRBD2. This CDR3 contains 17 residues. Trimming cost V 5 bases and J 6 bases; bases outside gene matches: 8. CDR1 is LNHNV, CDR2 YYDKDF, per germline (reference sequence). The full variable domain, in which reference TRBV15 and TRBJ2-1 provide the parts outside the CDR3, is DAMVIQNPRYQVTQFGKPVTLSCSQTLNHNVMYWYQQKSSQAPKLLFHYYDKDFNNEADTPDNFQSRRPNTSFCFLDIRSPGLGDTAMYLCATSGGTSGRWVNEQFFGPGTRLTVL.

This clone occurred once. The V and J genes are TRBV4-1 and TRBJ2-5; 10 bases line up with TRBD2. V shed 4 bases, J shed 7 bases, and the junction held 21 bases outside the gene matches. Germline values: CDR1 MGHRA, CDR2 YSYEKL. CDR3 length: 19 residues. DNA of the CDR3: TGCGCCAGCAGCCCACTCGAAACAAGCGGGAGGGCCGAGGAAGTGACCCAGTACTTC. Protein sequence: CASSPLETSGRAEEVTQYF.